This is a list of T cell receptor beta chains from one sample in a study of cytomegalovirus exposure and HLA in healthy donors. Clones were read by immunoSEQ multiplex PCR, and TCRdb kept only the in-frame ones, dropping some. Here the sample spans about 130,000 clones, 75% to 85% being singletons. Sequencing was performed on PBMCs. Source of these receptors: a man younger than 40 in good health and CMV-seropositive. Both conserved end residues are part of each CDR3. D genes are given only for firm matches. Rows give clone size only sometimes, using once, few, many, or a class for an expanded clone.

abundance,v_gene,j_gene,d_gene,CDR3nt,CDR3aa
.,TRBV5-4,TRBJ2-3,TRBD1,TGTGCCAGCAGCCGACAGACAGGGGATACGCAGTATTTT,CASSRQTGDTQYF
.,TRBV5-1,TRBJ2-7,.,TGCGCCAGCAGCCCCCGACAGGGACTTAGCGAGCAGTACTTC,CASSPRQGLSEQYF
.,TRBV4-1,TRBJ1-1,.,TGCGCCAGCAGCCAAATGGTCCAGTTGAACACTGAAGCTTTCTTT,CASSQMVQLNTEAFF
.,TRBV19,TRBJ2-1,TRBD2,TGTGCCAGTAGTACGGCTAGCGGGGGGTCAGGTGAGCAGTTCTTC,CASSTASGGSGEQFF
.,TRBV6-1,TRBJ2-3,TRBD1,TGTGCCAGCAGTGCGACCCTGTACAGGGGGCGGACTAGCACAGATACGCAGTATTTT,CASSATLYRGRTSTDTQYF
few,TRBV14,TRBJ2-2,TRBD1,TGTGCCAGCAGCAAGGGACAGGGGATCTCCGGGGAGCTGTTTTTT,CASSKGQGISGELFF
.,TRBV9,TRBJ2-1,TRBD2,TGTGCCAGCACCCGGACTAGCGAAAACAATGAGCAGTTCTTC,CASTRTSENNEQFF
.,TRBV28,TRBJ2-7,TRBD1,TGTGCCAGCAGTTCCCGTACCGCGGCCAGGGGGCGGGTCTCCTACGAGCAGTACTTC,CASSSRTAARGRVSYEQYF
few,TRBV5-6,TRBJ1-1,TRBD1,TGTGCCAGCAGCTTGGTGGGACAGGGTACCACTGAAGCTTTCTTT,CASSLVGQGTTEAFF
once,TRBV5-6,TRBJ2-3,TRBD2,TGTGCCAGCAGTTGGACTAGCGGGTCCACAGATACGCAGTATTTT,CASSWTSGSTDTQYF
.,TRBV10-3,TRBJ2-5,TRBD2,TGTGCCACGGGACTAGCGGGGGATATCCAAGAGACCCAGTACTTC,CATGLAGDIQETQYF
.,TRBV30,TRBJ1-4,.,TGTGCCTTAGGGGTGGGGACTCGGGAAAAACTGTTTTTT,CALGVGTREKLFF
.,TRBV5-1,TRBJ1-4,TRBD1,TGCGCCAGCAGCTCGTTTGGGGACAGGGGTGGTGCGGCTGAAAAACTGTTTTTT,CASSSFGDRGGAAEKLFF
.,TRBV9,TRBJ2-7,.,TGTGCCAGCAGCGTAGAGGCGGGCTTGGGCTACGAGCAGTACTTC,CASSVEAGLGYEQYF
.,TRBV6-1,TRBJ1-5,TRBD1,TGTGCCAGCAGTGAAAGTGGGACAGAGGGGCAGCCCCAGCATTTT,CASSESGTEGQPQHF
.,TRBV6-1,TRBJ1-2,.,TGTGCCAGCAGCCTCGTAGAGGGCTATGGCTACACCTTC,CASSLVEGYGYTF
.,TRBV9,TRBJ2-7,.,TGTGCCAGCAGCGTACAGGTCTCTTCCTACGAGCAGTACTTC,CASSVQVSSYEQYF
.,TRBV6-1,TRBJ1-1,.,TGTGCCAGCAGTCCCCGTGTAGCTTTCTTT,CASSPRVAFF
.,TRBV28,TRBJ2-7,TRBD1,TGTGCCAGCAATGGGATTTGGGGGACAGGGGTTTACGAGCAGTACTTC,CASNGIWGTGVYEQYF
.,TRBV19,TRBJ2-2,.,TGTGCCAGTAGTAGACAGGGGAGGGCCGGGGAGCTGTTTTTT,CASSRQGRAGELFF
.,TRBV12-5,TRBJ1-2,TRBD1,TGTGCTAGTGGTTTGGTACACAGGGGGTTAAGACAAGACTATGGCTACACCTTC,CASGLVHRGLRQDYGYTF
.,TRBV14,TRBJ1-5,TRBD1,TGTGCCACCAGGGGGGGGCGACAGCCCCAGCATTTT,CATRGGRQPQHF
.,TRBV27,TRBJ2-6,.,TGTGCCAGCAGTTTACGGCAGGGGGGATTCTCTGGGGCCAACGTCCTGACTTTC,CASSLRQGGFSGANVLTF
.,TRBV6-5,TRBJ1-5,.,TGTGCCAGCAGTACGGGACTGTACAATCAGCCCCAGCATTTT,CASSTGLYNQPQHF
few,TRBV20-1,TRBJ1-2,.,TGCAGTGCTCCCCAGGGCAGCATCTACACCTTC,CSAPQGSIYTF
few,TRBV18,TRBJ1-2,TRBD1,TGTGCCAGCTCACCTTATCAGGGGACAGCGGCTCTCTATGGCTACACCTTC,CASSPYQGTAALYGYTF
.,TRBV7-3,TRBJ1-1,.,TGTGCCAGCAGCGAAGACGGAGTTGAAGCTTTCTTT,CASSEDGVEAFF
.,TRBV19,TRBJ2-7,.,TGTGCCAGTAGTATGGGAGCACACGAGTCCTACGAGCAGTACTTC,CASSMGAHESYEQYF
once,TRBV27,TRBJ2-1,TRBD2,TGTGCCAGCAGTTTAAGGAGCGGGGCATACAATGAGCAGTTCTTC,CASSLRSGAYNEQFF
.,TRBV5-1,TRBJ2-1,TRBD2,TGCGCCAGCAGCTTTGGGTCTAGCGGCGATGAGCAGTTCTTC,CASSFGSSGDEQFF
.,TRBV5-1,TRBJ2-1,.,TGTGCCAGCAGCTTGCTAACCTCTGCATACAATGAGCAGTTCTTC,CASSLLTSAYNEQFF
.,TRBV4-1,TRBJ1-5,.,TGCGCCAGCAGCCAAGTTCAAAGGGGTGTCAATCAGCCCCAGCATTTT,CASSQVQRGVNQPQHF
.,TRBV18,TRBJ1-1,.,TGTGCCAGCTCACCACCCTGGCCCGGAGACACTGAAGCTTTCTTT,CASSPPWPGDTEAFF
.,TRBV27,TRBJ1-1,.,TGTGCCAGCAGTTCGGGAGACAGGAACACTGAAGCTTTCTTT,CASSSGDRNTEAFF
once,TRBV10-3,TRBJ1-1,TRBD1,TGTGCCATCAGCATGACGCAACAGGGGGTGAACACTGAAGCTTTCTTT,CAISMTQQGVNTEAFF
.,TRBV27,TRBJ2-7,TRBD2,TGTGCCAGCAGTTACGGGGCTAGCGGGGCCTCCTACGAGCAGTACTTC,CASSYGASGASYEQYF
.,TRBV14,TRBJ1-1,.,TGTGCCAGCGGAGTGAACACTGAAGCTTTCTTT,CASGVNTEAFF
.,TRBV28,TRBJ1-4,TRBD1,TGTGCCAGCAGCCCGACAGGGGGCCATGAAAAACTGTTTTTT,CASSPTGGHEKLFF
.,TRBV5-6,TRBJ2-1,.,TGTGCCAGCAGTCGGGACTGGGGCGGGGAGCAGTTCTTC,CASSRDWGGEQFF
.,TRBV6-1,TRBJ2-7,.,TGTGCCAGCAGTGGTTTCAGGGGCTACGAGCAGTACTTC,CASSGFRGYEQYF
.,TRBV5-1,TRBJ1-1,TRBD1,TGCGCCAGCAGCTTGGCAAGGACAGGAATGAACACTGAAGCTTTCTTT,CASSLARTGMNTEAFF
once,TRBV13,TRBJ1-1,.,TGTGCCAGCAGCTTACGGAAGACGGGGAACACTGAAGCTTTCTTT,CASSLRKTGNTEAFF
.,TRBV14,TRBJ2-5,TRBD2,TGTGCCAGCAGCCAATCTAGCGGGGGGCAAGAGACCCAGTACTTC,CASSQSSGGQETQYF
.,TRBV11-3,TRBJ2-5,.,TGTGCCAGCAGCTTACTAGGGGGAGAGACCCAGTACTTC,CASSLLGGETQYF
.,TRBV9,TRBJ2-2,TRBD1,TGTGCCAGCAGCGTACACAGGGGGTCGGGGGAGCTGTTTTTT,CASSVHRGSGELFF
.,TRBV19,TRBJ2-3,TRBD2,TGTGCCAGTAGTGCCGGGGGGTTCCTTTCCGCAGATACGCAGTATTTT,CASSAGGFLSADTQYF
.,TRBV2,TRBJ2-4,.,TGTGCCAGCAGCCGGGGGACTTCAGCCAAAAACATTCAGTACTTC,CASSRGTSAKNIQYF
.,TRBV14,TRBJ1-1,.,TGTGCCAGCAGCCATGGAGGGGATCCCATGAACACTGAAGCTTTCTTT,CASSHGGDPMNTEAFF
.,TRBV29-1,TRBJ2-5,TRBD2,TGCAGCGTTGGCGGGGGGGCCCAAGAGACCCAGTACTTC,CSVGGGAQETQYF
.,TRBV30,TRBJ1-6,TRBD1,TGTGCCGGGACAGGGGCCAGTTGGAGTTCACCCCTCCACTTT,CAGTGASWSSPLHF
.,TRBV28,TRBJ2-7,.,TGTGCCAGCACCCAGGGTACGAACTACGAGCAGTACTTC,CASTQGTNYEQYF